The 31 T cell receptor beta chains below all came from one sample that was sequenced in a study of blood T cell repertoires in COVID-19. Produced via immunoSEQ multiplex PCR; TCRdb's table is partial and in-frame only. The sample consists of fewer than 140,000 clones, approximately 80% of them appearing once. Sequenced sample: peripheral blood. The receptors were sampled from a woman in her sixties with acute or convalescent COVID-19.

The V call is TRBV2, the J call TRBJ2-3; weak D call: TRBD2 (5 bases). From germline, CDR1 is SNHLY and CDR2 FYNNEI. V was pared by 1 base and J by 4 bases, with 12 bases between. This CDR3 spans 15 amino acids. The CDR3 DNA is TGTGCCAGCAGTGAAGGCGGGCGGATCTCAGATACGCAGTATTTT. It translates to CASSEGGRISDTQYF.

The chain couples TRBV11-1 to TRBJ2-2; TRBD2 is a possible D gene (5 bases). The CDR3 totals 14 residues. V was trimmed by 5 bases and J by 2 bases, leaving 9 bases between them. Per the germline V gene, CDR1 is SGHAT and CDR2 is FQDESV (reference sequence). The CDR3 reads CASSGTRNTGELFF. The CDR3 nucleotides read TGTGCCAGCAGCGGCACTAGAAACACCGGGGAGCTGTTTTTT.

The rearrangement joins TRBV11-2 to TRBJ2-2; weak D call: TRBD1 (6 bases). Germline V gene sequence: CDR1 SGHAT, CDR2 FQNNGV. The CDR3 has 13 amino acids. V dropped 5 bases and J dropped 5 bases, with 9 bases sitting between them. The CDR3 DNA reads TGTGCCAGCAGCAAACAGGGTACCGGGGAGCTGTTTTTT. Translation: CASSKQGTGELFF.

The chain is built from TRBV19 and TRBJ2-7; 7 bases line up with TRBD2. Germline V gene lookup returns CDR1 LNHDA and CDR2 SQIVND (reference sequence). This CDR3 is built from 16 residues. V was clipped by 10 bases and J by 2 bases; unmatched bases: 17. The chain's CDR3 is CATQNPGGSNAYEQYF. CDR3 nucleotides: TGTGCCACCCAAAACCCGGGCGGGAGCAATGCCTACGAGCAGTACTTC.

The chain joins TRBV2 to TRBJ1-1; D not resolved. V lost 7 bases, J lost 3 bases, and 15 bases lay in between. Germline V lookup: CDR1 SNHLY, CDR2 FYNNEI. The CDR3 covers 14 residues. CDR3 nucleotides: TGTGCCAGCATCATCGGGGATCGCGACACTGAAGCTTTCTTT. It codes for CASIIGDRDTEAFF.

This clone was counted once. The V and J genes are TRBV11-2 and TRBJ2-1; 7 bases map to TRBD2. CDR1 and CDR2 from the germline V gene are SGHAT and FQNNGV. V was clipped by 1 base and J by 8 bases; unmatched bases: 11. The CDR3 extends over 16 amino acids. The CDR3 reads CASSLVGSGGGDEQFF. The CDR3 DNA reads TGTGCCAGCAGCTTAGTAGGGTCGGGAGGAGGCGATGAGCAGTTCTTC.

This clone has only one observation. The gene calls are TRBV2 and TRBJ2-7; the D gene is possibly TRBD2 (5 bases). Between the trimmed V and J ends, which lost 6 bases and 1 base, there was a span of 7 bases. The CDR3 contains 12 residues. In germline, CDR1 is SNHLY, CDR2 FYNNEI. The CDR3 nucleotides read TGTGCCAGCAGCGGGAAGTCCTACGAGCAGTACTTC. Translated: CASSGKSYEQYF. Using reference TRBV2 and TRBJ2-7 for the parts outside the CDR3, the full variable domain is EPEVTQTPSHQVTQMGQEVILRCVPISNHLYFYWYRQILGQKVEFLVSFYNNEISEKSEIFDDQFSVERPDGSNFTLKIRSTKLEDSAMYFCASSGKSYEQYFGPGTRLTVT.

The gene calls are TRBV20-1 and TRBJ1-2; maybe TRBD1 (6 bases). This CDR3 has 11 amino acids. Germline CDR1 is DFQATT and CDR2 is SNEGSKA (reference sequence). Deletions cut 7 bases from V and 6 bases from J, with 12 bases between. CDR3 sequence (DNA): TGCAGTGTTAGCCCAGGGGATGGCTACACCTTC. Encoded protein: CSVSPGDGYTF.

The J gene is TRBJ1-1, the V gene TRBV28; D might be TRBD1 (5 bases). Per the germline V gene, CDR1 is MDHEN and CDR2 is SYDVKM. The CDR3 has 14 amino acids. V lost 6 bases and J 5 bases, leaving 16 bases between the germline ends. CDR3 DNA: TGTGCCAGCAGCTATACCCCAGGGATAACTGAAGCTTTCTTT. It codes for CASSYTPGITEAFF. The full variable domain, its missing parts supplied by reference TRBV28 and TRBJ1-1, is DVKVTQSSRYLVKRTGEKVFLECVQDMDHENMFWYRQDPGLGLRLIYFSYDVKMKEKGDIPEGYSVSREKKERFSLILESASTNQTSMYLCASSYTPGITEAFFGQGTRLTVV.

This sequence joins TRBV6-6 and TRBJ1-5, with 8 bases identical to TRBD1. Germline assignment: CDR1 MNHNY and CDR2 SVGAGI (reference sequence). This CDR3 has 15 residues. Unmatched junction bases numbered 7, after V lost 2 bases and J lost 7 bases. CDR3: CASSYEQGGWQPQHF. The CDR3 region has the DNA TGTGCCAGCAGTTACGAACAGGGGGGATGGCAGCCCCAGCATTTT.

V and J are TRBV2 and TRBJ2-2, with 12 bases identical to TRBD2. The trim removed 6 bases at V and 0 bases at J, leaving 8 bases unmatched. CDR3 length: 18 amino acids. Germline V gene lookup returns CDR1 SNHLY and CDR2 FYNNEI. CDR3 sequence reads: CASRVTSGGFTNTGELFF. As DNA, the CDR3 is TGTGCCAGCAGGGTGACTAGCGGGGGTTTTACGAACACCGGGGAGCTGTTTTTT.

The V and J genes are TRBV19 and TRBJ2-5, with D maybe TRBD2 (5 bases). V was pared by 10 bases and J by 7 bases, with 16 bases between. In germline, CDR1 is LNHDA, CDR2 SQIVND (reference sequence). The CDR3 runs to 12 residues. CDR3 loop: CATNGGEWTQYF. The CDR3 coding sequence is TGTGCCACAAACGGTGGGGAGTGGACCCAGTACTTC.

The genes are TRBV7-8 and TRBJ1-1; D possibly corresponds to TRBD1 (5 bases). CDR3 length equals 19 residues. Germline V gene lookup returns CDR1 SGHVS and CDR2 FQNEAQ. Trimming shortened V by 1 base and J by 1 base, and 22 bases separated the two germline ends. The CDR3: CASSLEVGQGMGRNTEAFF. CDR3 sequence (DNA): TGTGCCAGCAGCTTAGAGGTGGGGCAGGGTATGGGTCGGAACACTGAAGCTTTCTTT.

The chain combines TRBV12-3 or TRBV12-4 with TRBJ1-4, with no clear D. CDR3 length: 13 residues. The germline V and J ends were trimmed by 2 bases and 5 bases, with 6 bases remaining between them. The CDR3 region is CASSLKRNEKLFF. CDR3 in DNA: TGTGCCAGCAGTTTAAAGCGAAATGAAAAACTGTTTTTT.

This clone was detected only a few times. The chain is built from TRBV27 and TRBJ1-4; 9 positions match TRBD1. The CDR3 totals 15 residues. CDR1 and CDR2 from the germline V gene are MNHEY and SMNVEV (reference sequence). Germline trimming cut 6 bases from V and 5 bases from J; bases unmatched to any gene: 7. DNA of the CDR3: TGTGCCAGCAGGCTACGGACAGGGGTGAATGAAAAACTGTTTTTT. It translates to CASRLRTGVNEKLFF.

This chain connects TRBV4-1 to TRBJ1-2; D uncertain. The CDR3 covers 14 residues. CDR1 is MGHRA, CDR2 YSYEKL, per germline. The V end was cut by 0 bases, the J end by 3 bases, with 8 bases between. The CDR3 loop reads CASSQDPAHYGYTF. CDR3 DNA sequence: TGCGCCAGCAGCCAAGATCCTGCGCACTATGGCTACACCTTC.

The gene calls are TRBV28 and TRBJ1-2; 7 bases line up with TRBD1. J lost 4 bases, V lost 9 bases, and 5 bases had no gene match. This CDR3 contains 12 residues. Germline assignment: CDR1 MDHEN and CDR2 SYDVKM. The CDR3: CASSGTVYGYTF. CDR3 coding DNA: TGTGCCAGTTCCGGGACAGTCTATGGCTACACCTTC.

V and J are TRBV4-1 and TRBJ1-2, with 12 bases matching TRBD1. The CDR3 is made up of 14 amino acids. Losses at the gene ends were 1 base for V and 7 bases for J; bases not matched to a gene: 1. In germline, CDR1 is MGHRA, CDR2 YSYEKL. The CDR3 protein is CASSQVGQGAGYTF. In DNA form, the CDR3 reads TGCGCCAGCAGCCAAGTGGGACAGGGGGCTGGCTACACCTTC.

This clone is a singleton in its sample. This rearrangement joins TRBV5-4 to TRBJ2-5, with 7 bases identical to TRBD2. Per germline, CDR1 SGHNT and CDR2 YYREEE (reference sequence). After removal of 4 bases from V and 4 bases from J, the junction contained 10 bases not matched to a gene. The CDR3 spans 15 residues. CDR3 DNA: TGTGCCAGCAGCCTAGCTAGCGGTTGGGGAGAGACCCAGTACTTC. It encodes CASSLASGWGETQYF.

This clone occurred a few times. The chain employs TRBV7-2 and TRBJ1-2, with a possible D match to TRBD1 (6 bases). The CDR3 sequence is 15 residues long. V lost 0 bases, J lost 3 bases, and 11 bases lay in between. Germline values: CDR1 SGHTA, CDR2 FQGNSA. CDR3 sequence: CASSLASRTDYGYTF. DNA of the CDR3: TGTGCCAGCAGCTTAGCGTCTAGGACAGACTATGGCTACACCTTC.

The chain recombines TRBV9 with TRBJ1-2; 11 nucleotides align to TRBD1. The germline gives CDR1 SGDLS, CDR2 YYNGEE. The CDR3 consists of 15 residues. V shed 4 bases and J 6 bases; nucleotides not matched to a gene: 8. The CDR3 here is CASSPRTGGGNGYTF. DNA for the CDR3: TGTGCCAGCAGCCCTCGGACAGGGGGCGGGAATGGCTACACCTTC. Looking up the rest from reference TRBV9 and TRBJ1-2 gives the full variable domain: DSGVTQTPKHLITATGQRVTLRCSPRSGDLSVYWYQQSLDQGLQFLIQYYNGEERAKGNILERFSAQQFPDLHSELNLSSLELGDSALYFCASSPRTGGGNGYTFGSGTRLTVV.

The rearrangement links TRBV2 to TRBJ1-2; D unresolved. This CDR3 has 15 residues. Trimming pared 1 base from V and 1 base from J, leaving 10 bases between. Per germline, CDR1 SNHLY and CDR2 FYNNEI. The CDR3 here is CASSEDGSDNYGYTF. The CDR3 DNA sequence: TGTGCCAGCAGTGAAGATGGCAGCGATAACTATGGCTACACCTTC.

CDR3 DNA: TGTGCCAGCAGCTTAGAGCGGGGGGCCAGGGGATTGTCGACCCAGTACTTC. Residues: CASSLERGARGLSTQYF. The J gene is TRBJ2-5, the V gene TRBV7-7, with 9 nucleotides matching TRBD2. The length of the CDR3 is 17 residues. From germline, CDR1 is SSHAT and CDR2 FNYEAQ (reference sequence). The V and J ends lost 1 base and 7 bases, in that order; junction bases with no gene match: 13.

This clone was seen only once. The chain uses TRBV28 and TRBJ2-1; 10 positions match TRBD2. This CDR3 comprises 15 residues. Trimming took 3 bases from V and 6 from J; bases not matched to a gene: 5. Germline V gives CDR1 MDHEN, CDR2 SYDVKM. Here the CDR3 reads CASSLPGLARNEQFF. CDR3 nucleotides: TGTGCCAGCAGTTTGCCGGGACTAGCGCGCAATGAGCAGTTCTTC. The full variable domain, with the rest looked up from reference TRBV28 and TRBJ2-1, is DVKVTQSSRYLVKRTGEKVFLECVQDMDHENMFWYRQDPGLGLRLIYFSYDVKMKEKGDIPEGYSVSREKKERFSLILESASTNQTSMYLCASSLPGLARNEQFFGPGTRLTVL.

V gene TRBV27 combines with J gene TRBJ1-5; tentatively, D is TRBD1 (6 bases). Trimming left V 6 bases short and J 3 bases short, with 9 bases between. The CDR3 loop spans 13 amino acids. The germline gives CDR1 MNHEY, CDR2 SMNVEV (reference sequence). The CDR3 here is CASSRTVNQPQHF. CDR3 sequence (DNA): TGTGCCAGCAGCCGGACAGTCAATCAGCCCCAGCATTTT.

The chain joins TRBV3-1 (or the pseudogene TRBV3-2) to TRBJ1-1; D gene ambiguous. V gave up 1 base and J gave up 0 bases, with 3 bases separating them. CDR3 size: 13 residues. Germline V gene lookup returns CDR1 LGHDT and CDR2 YNNKEL (reference sequence). In DNA form, the CDR3 reads TGTGCCAGCAGCCAAGTCGTGAACACTGAAGCTTTCTTT. Its protein product is CASSQVVNTEAFF.

The chain uses TRBV6-5 and TRBJ1-2; possible D gene TRBD1, 5 bases. Germline V gene data show CDR1 as MNHEY and CDR2 as SVGAGI. The CDR3 spans 14 residues. V lost 11 bases to trimming and J lost 6 bases, with 22 bases between them. CDR3 protein: CACRPPGAVHGYTF. The CDR3 nucleotides read TGTGCCTGCCGACCCCCTGGGGCGGTTCATGGCTACACCTTC.

The V gene is TRBV24-1, the J gene TRBJ2-7; D is possibly TRBD1 (5 bases). Trimming removed 4 bases from V and 6 bases from J, with 12 bases in between. The germline CDR1 and CDR2 sequences are KGHDR and SFDVKD. There are 13 residues in the CDR3. The CDR3 loop reads CATSEGAGREQYF. Written as DNA, the CDR3 is TGTGCCACCAGTGAAGGGGCAGGGCGCGAGCAGTACTTC.

This clone was observed a handful of times. V gene TRBV5-1 combines with J gene TRBJ1-2; no definite D call. CDR1 and CDR2 from the germline V gene are SGHRS and YFSETQ. The V end lost 0 bases, the J end lost 8 bases, and 17 bases lay between the germline ends. The CDR3 is 15 amino acids. The DNA of the CDR3 is TGCGCCAGCAGCTTGGCTGGGCTGGGTGGCGAAGGCTACACCTTC. Translation gives CASSLAGLGGEGYTF. The variable domain in full, with the rest retrieved from reference TRBV5-1 and TRBJ1-2, is KAGVTQTPRYLIKTRGQQVTLSCSPISGHRSVSWYQQTPGQGLQFLFEYFSETQRNKGNFPGRFSGRQFSNSRSEMNVSTLELGDSALYLCASSLAGLGGEGYTFGSGTRLTVV.

In its sample, this clone was seen once. CDR3 sequence (DNA): TGTGCCAGTAGTATAGCACGGAGTAGCAATCAGCCCCAGCATTTT. It yields the protein CASSIARSSNQPQHF. The genes are TRBV19 and TRBJ1-5; D not resolved. The CDR3 consists of 15 residues. V was clipped by 1 base and J by 0 bases, with 7 bases between them. Germline-derived CDR1 and CDR2 are LNHDA and SQIVND (reference sequence).

Points on this clone: This CDR3 is also generated by other DNA sequences in the sample. The chain links TRBV5-1 to TRBJ1-1, with 7 bases that match TRBD1. The CDR3 extends over 13 amino acids. Trimming removed 4 bases from V and 0 bases from J; junction bases left unmatched: 0. Germline CDR1 is SGHRS and CDR2 is YFSETQ. The CDR3 nucleotides are TGCGCCAGCAGCCAGGGGGTGAACACTGAAGCTTTCTTT. Its translation is CASSQGVNTEAFF.